This is a list of T cell receptor beta chains from one sample in a study of T cell responses to AZD1222 COVID-19 vaccine. Profiled with immunoSEQ multiplex PCR; TCRdb holds only in-frame clones, not every one. The table shows about 150,000 clones, with about 85% occurring only once. This specimen consisted of peripheral blood, obtained on day 0 of AZD1222 vaccination. The origin of the receptors is an adult in good health. The CDR3 runs from the conserved cysteine through the conserved F or W. The D gene is left open where the match is weak. Some rows mark clone size as missing; the rest say once, few, many or name a class of expanded clone.

clone_size	d_call	v_call	j_call	cdr3_aa	cdr3_nt
once	-	TRBV6-5	TRBJ1-1	CASSRTTGNTEAFF	TGTGCCAGCAGCCGAACCACAGGGAACACTGAAGCTTTCTTT
-	TRBD2	TRBV11-1	TRBJ2-5	CASSSPGLAETQYF	TGTGCCAGCAGCTCACCGGGACTAGCGGAGACCCAGTACTTC
few	TRBD1	TRBV6-5	TRBJ1-6	CASRLTGNNSPLHF	TGTGCCAGCAGATTGACAGGGAACAATTCACCCCTCCACTTT
-	-	TRBV3-1/TRBV3-2	TRBJ1-2	CASSQVPKNGYTF	TGTGCCAGCAGCCAAGTACCGAAGAATGGCTACACCTTC
few	TRBD1	TRBV14	TRBJ1-2	CASSQDLGQGSGYTF	TGTGCCAGCAGCCAAGATCTAGGACAGGGCAGCGGCTACACCTTC
-	TRBD2	TRBV6-1	TRBJ2-3	CASSDGPAGGTDTQYF	TGTGCCAGCAGTGATGGGCCAGCGGGGGGCACAGATACGCAGTATTTT
once	TRBD1	TRBV5-5	TRBJ2-5	CASSLGWTGGMETQYF	TGTGCCAGCAGCTTGGGGTGGACAGGGGGTATGGAGACCCAGTACTTC
-	TRBD1	TRBV18	TRBJ1-2	CASSATGGAIGYTF	TGTGCCAGCTCAGCCACAGGGGGCGCGATTGGCTACACCTTC
-	TRBD2	TRBV29-1	TRBJ2-5	CSVGWLAGDQETQYF	TGCAGCGTTGGGTGGCTAGCGGGAGACCAAGAGACCCAGTACTTC
-	-	TRBV7-9	TRBJ1-6	CASSRDQGSNSPLHF	TGTGCCAGCAGCCGCGATCAGGGGAGTAATTCACCCCTCCACTTT
-	TRBD1	TRBV28	TRBJ2-7	CASSSNPGQGLYEQYF	TGTGCCAGCAGTTCAAACCCGGGACAGGGTCTCTACGAGCAGTACTTC
-	-	TRBV3-1/TRBV3-2	TRBJ2-7	CASSLGEGQLYF	TGTGCCAGCAGCCTCGGGGAGGGACAGCTGTACTTC
-	-	TRBV12-3/TRBV12-4	TRBJ1-2	CASSLRWAWGYTF	TGTGCCAGCAGTTTACGGTGGGCTTGGGGCTACACCTTC
once	-	TRBV5-1	TRBJ1-1	CASSLSGGTLNTEAFF	TGCGCCAGCAGCTTGTCCGGCGGCACCTTGAACACTGAAGCTTTCTTT
-	-	TRBV19	TRBJ1-6	CASSRVPGWNSPLHF	TGTGCCAGTAGTCGGGTCCCGGGGTGGAATTCACCCCTCCACTTT
-	-	TRBV20-1	TRBJ1-2	CSAVRNYGYTF	TGCAGTGCGGTTCGGAACTATGGCTACACCTTC
-	-	TRBV30	TRBJ2-7	CAWSVFGAYEQYF	TGTGCCTGGAGTGTATTTGGGGCCTACGAGCAGTACTTC
-	-	TRBV7-2	TRBJ2-7	CASSAPALEQYF	TGTGCCAGCAGTGCTCCAGCCCTCGAGCAGTACTTC
few	-	TRBV12-5	TRBJ1-5	CASVFAGDGSNQPQHF	TGTGCTAGTGTCTTCGCCGGGGATGGAAGCAATCAGCCCCAGCATTTT
-	-	TRBV19	TRBJ1-2	CASSLKAGYGYTF	TGTGCCAGTAGTCTGAAGGCAGGATATGGCTACACCTTC
-	-	TRBV10-1	TRBJ2-2	CASSESLPVNGELFF	TGCGCCAGCAGTGAGTCACTACCTGTCAACGGGGAGCTGTTTTTT
-	-	TRBV19	TRBJ2-2	CASSPSAGNTGELFF	TGTGCCAGTAGTCCCAGCGCGGGGAACACCGGGGAGCTGTTTTTT
-	-	TRBV11-2	TRBJ2-3	CASTRKDTQYF	TGTGCCAGCACCCGGAAAGATACGCAGTATTTT
-	-	TRBV7-2	TRBJ1-3	CASSPSRTLRNTIYF	TGTGCCAGCAGCCCTAGCCGGACGCTACGGAACACCATATATTTT
-	-	TRBV30	TRBJ1-5	CAWSIQGTSNQPQHF	TGTGCCTGGAGTATACAGGGCACTAGCAATCAGCCCCAGCATTTT
-	-	TRBV6-5	TRBJ2-7	CASGKGLYEQYF	TGTGCCAGCGGGAAAGGGCTGTACGAGCAGTACTTC
few	-	TRBV3-1/TRBV3-2	TRBJ1-4	CASSQDGELYEKLFF	TGTGCCAGCAGCCAAGATGGTGAGCTGTATGAAAAACTGTTTTTT
-	-	TRBV6-5	TRBJ1-2	CASSSGLSYTF	TGTGCCAGCAGCTCAGGGTTGAGCTACACCTTC
-	TRBD2	TRBV24-1	TRBJ2-1	CATSDSSGGNNEQFF	TGTGCCACCAGTGATTCTAGCGGGGGTAACAATGAGCAGTTCTTC
-	-	TRBV2	TRBJ2-7	CASSEQGLGEQYF	TGTGCCAGCAGTGAACAGGGGTTGGGCGAGCAGTACTTC
-	-	TRBV19	TRBJ1-1	CASSRRNMNTEAFF	TGTGCCAGTAGTAGACGGAACATGAACACTGAAGCTTTCTTT
-	-	TRBV5-5	TRBJ2-7	CASSLGPFGGSGSPWEQYF	TGTGCCAGCAGCTTGGGCCCCTTTGGGGGGAGCGGAAGTCCGTGGGAGCAGTACTTC
-	-	TRBV19	TRBJ1-5	CASSMFSSSNQPQHF	TGTGCCAGTAGTATGTTTTCTTCCAGCAATCAGCCCCAGCATTTT
-	TRBD1	TRBV29-1	TRBJ1-1	CSARQGYTEAFF	TGCAGCGCTCGACAGGGGTACACTGAAGCTTTCTTT
-	TRBD2	TRBV2	TRBJ2-1	CASTGGTLNNEQFF	TGTGCCAGCACGGGAGGAACACTAAACAATGAGCAGTTCTTC
few	-	TRBV2	TRBJ1-6	CASSVTNSPLHF	TGTGCCAGCAGTGTGACTAATTCACCCCTCCACTTT
-	-	TRBV10-2	TRBJ2-7	CASRQTGYEQYF	TGCGCCAGCAGACAAACAGGGTACGAGCAGTACTTC
-	-	TRBV19	TRBJ1-3	CAAGQISGNTIYF	TGTGCCGCTGGACAGATCTCTGGAAACACCATATATTTT
-	-	TRBV5-5	TRBJ1-2	CASSLTPGGGYTF	TGTGCCAGCAGCCTGACCCCGGGGGGCGGCTACACCTTC
-	-	TRBV3-1/TRBV3-2	TRBJ2-5	CASSPTGTQQETQYF	TGTGCCAGCAGCCCGACCGGGACACAGCAAGAGACCCAGTACTTC
-	TRBD2	TRBV15	TRBJ2-7	CATSSTGLAGNEQYF	TGTGCCACCAGCAGTACGGGACTAGCGGGAAACGAGCAGTACTTC
few	TRBD1	TRBV28	TRBJ1-5	CASSQGQTQPQHF	TGTGCCAGCTCACAGGGGCAGACCCAGCCCCAGCATTTT
-	TRBD1	TRBV24-1	TRBJ1-4	CATSDSLGTGANEKLFF	TGTGCCACCAGTGATTCCTTGGGGACAGGGGCTAATGAAAAACTGTTTTTT
-	-	TRBV3-1/TRBV3-2	TRBJ1-1	CASSQGGVRNTEAFF	TGTGCCAGCAGCCAGGGCGGGGTGAGGAACACTGAAGCTTTCTTT
-	TRBD2	TRBV19	TRBJ2-1	CASSRSGRADEQFF	TGTGCCAGTAGTAGGAGCGGGAGGGCCGACGAGCAGTTCTTC
-	-	TRBV7-2	TRBJ2-2	CASRRQGGTGELFF	TGTGCCAGCAGAAGACAGGGAGGCACCGGGGAGCTGTTTTTT
-	-	TRBV28	TRBJ2-6	CASTTAAGGPGANVLTF	TGTGCCAGCACCACCGCCGCCGGGGGTCCTGGGGCCAACGTCCTGACTTTC
-	TRBD1	TRBV6-1	TRBJ1-1	CASSGRDSQGGGRRNTEAFF	TGTGCCAGCAGTGGCCGGGACAGTCAAGGAGGGGGACGAAGGAACACTGAAGCTTTCTTT
-	TRBD2	TRBV4-1	TRBJ2-1	CASTKFRDYAYNEQFF	TGCGCCAGCACCAAGTTCAGGGACTACGCCTACAATGAGCAGTTCTTC